This T cell receptor (beta chain) was recovered during a study of Graves' ophthalmopathy and Graves' hyperthyroidism. This clonotype was picked up a small number of times. V shed 8 bases and J 6 bases; nucleotides not matched to a gene: 13. The CDR3 totals 16 residues. Diagnosis was based on clinical symptoms, serum thyroxine, TRAb, thyroid ultrasound and orbital computed tomography. RNA transcripts served as template for amplifying TCR beta CDR3 sequences. Following a first-round RT-PCR that used HTBI primers, a second-round multiplex PCR was carried out. A single record per CDR3 protein comes from TCRdb applying MiXCR to the multiplex PCR reads. The sample consists of hundreds of thousands of distinct CDR3 sequences, approximately 39% of them appearing once.

Material for sequencing was peripheral blood. The TCR was taken from an adult man with Graves' ophthalmopathy. V usage is TRBV12-3 or TRBV12-4 and J usage is TRBJ1-6, with TRBD1 matching 7 bases. Here the CDR3 DNA reads TGTGCCAGCGGTTATGGACAGGATCCCCGTAATTCACCCCTCCACTTT. Encoded protein: CASGYGQDPRNSPLHF.